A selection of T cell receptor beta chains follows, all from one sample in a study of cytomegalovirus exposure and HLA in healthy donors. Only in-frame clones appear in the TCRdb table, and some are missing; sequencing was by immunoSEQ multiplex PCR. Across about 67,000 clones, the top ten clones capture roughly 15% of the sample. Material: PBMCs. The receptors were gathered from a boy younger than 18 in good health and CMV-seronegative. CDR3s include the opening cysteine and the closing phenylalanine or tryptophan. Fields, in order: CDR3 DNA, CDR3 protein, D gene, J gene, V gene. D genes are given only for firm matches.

TGTGCCACCAGCGGGAATACAGGTCCCGGGGAGCTGTTTTTT CATSGNTGPGELFF - TRBJ2-2 TRBV15
TGTGCCAGCAGTGAAGGGGGAGGGTACTTCTACGAGCAGTACTTC CASSEGGGYFYEQYF TRBD2 TRBJ2-7 TRBV6-1
TGTGCCAGCAGCCCCAACACCAACTCGGGGGGCCATGGCTACACCTTC CASSPNTNSGGHGYTF - TRBJ1-2 TRBV5-6
TGTGCCAGCAGCTTAGGGGACAGGGGAAAGAATCAGCCCCAGCATTTT CASSLGDRGKNQPQHF TRBD1 TRBJ1-5 TRBV7-9
TGTGCCAGCAGTTACTTAGGGACAGGTCACAATCAGCCCCAGCATTTT CASSYLGTGHNQPQHF TRBD1 TRBJ1-5 TRBV6-5
TGTGCCAGCAGACTTTCGGGGGGCGCGGACACCGGGGAGCTGTTTTTT CASRLSGGADTGELFF - TRBJ2-2 TRBV11-2
TGTGCCTGGAGCTCAGGGGTTGGCTACACCTTC CAWSSGVGYTF - TRBJ1-2 TRBV30
TGTGCCAGCAGCGAGGCTTCTGAAGCTTTCTTT CASSEASEAFF - TRBJ1-1 TRBV7-9
TGTGCCAGCTCACAGGGACTAGCGGGGGGCCTTGGTACGCAGTATTTT CASSQGLAGGLGTQYF TRBD2 TRBJ2-3 TRBV18
TGTGCCAGCAGCTTAGAGGGTCCTCTAGCGGTTTCCTACAATGAGCAGTTCTTC CASSLEGPLAVSYNEQFF TRBD2 TRBJ2-1 TRBV7-2
TGTGCCAGTTTACCCTTTTGGGACAGTAACTATGGCTACACCTTC CASLPFWDSNYGYTF TRBD1 TRBJ1-2 TRBV19
TGTGCCAGCAGCTTACAGGACAGGGGGCCGAATGAGCAGTTCTTC CASSLQDRGPNEQFF TRBD1 TRBJ2-1 TRBV5-6
TGTGCCAGCAGCTTATATTCTGAAGCTTTCTTT CASSLYSEAFF - TRBJ1-1 TRBV13
TGCGCCAGCAGCGCCCTAACAGTGGAGAACACTGAAGCTTTCTTT CASSALTVENTEAFF - TRBJ1-1 TRBV5-1
TGTGCCAGCAGCTCCAGGGTACCAAATGGCTACACCTTC CASSSRVPNGYTF - TRBJ1-2 TRBV7-9
TGCGCCAGCAGCCAGATCCTCGGGGCGGGGGGGCTCTACGAGCAGTACTTC CASSQILGAGGLYEQYF TRBD2 TRBJ2-7 TRBV4-1
TGTGCCAGCAGTGAGTGGACAGGGGGCGATGAGCAGTTCTTC CASSEWTGGDEQFF TRBD1 TRBJ2-1 TRBV14
TGTGCCAGCAGCTTACAGGGGGCGAATGAAGCTTTCTTT CASSLQGANEAFF TRBD1 TRBJ1-1 TRBV7-2
TGTGCCAGCAGCCCCTCCGCAGGGGGCTTTCAAAAACTGTTTTTT CASSPSAGGFQKLFF TRBD1 TRBJ1-4 TRBV7-9
TGTGCCAGCAGCAGGGGCGCCTACGAGCAGTACTTC CASSRGAYEQYF - TRBJ2-7 TRBV27
TGTGCCAGCAGCACGGACAGGGGGCTCGAAAAACTGTTTTTT CASSTDRGLEKLFF TRBD1 TRBJ1-4 TRBV6-6
TGCGCCAGCAGCCAAGGGCTTAGCGGATCCTACAATGAGCAGTTCTTC CASSQGLSGSYNEQFF - TRBJ2-1 TRBV4-3
TGTGCCAGCAGAGGGACAACCTCCTACGAGCAGTACTTC CASRGTTSYEQYF - TRBJ2-7 TRBV11-2
TGTGCCAGCAGCCAAGATCGGCTAGCCCCCGAGCAGTACTTC CASSQDRLAPEQYF - TRBJ2-7 TRBV4-2
TGTGCCAGTAGTATAGGACAGGGGAACGGAGGTTTCGCCAAAAACATTCAGTACTTC CASSIGQGNGGFAKNIQYF TRBD1 TRBJ2-4 TRBV19
TGTGCCAGCTCACCGGGACAGGAGTACAATGAGCAGTTCTTC CASSPGQEYNEQFF TRBD1 TRBJ2-1 TRBV18
TGTGCCAGTAGTATAGGTCTCAGTCAGCCCCAGCATTTT CASSIGLSQPQHF - TRBJ1-5 TRBV19
TGTGCCAGCAATATGTGGGCTTCGACAGATATTAACACCGGGGAGCTGTTTTTT CASNMWASTDINTGELFF - TRBJ2-2 TRBV5-6
TGTGCCAGCGGGACAGCCGAAACTAGCAATCAGCCCCAGCATTTT CASGTAETSNQPQHF TRBD1 TRBJ1-5 TRBV6-5
TGTGCCAGCTCACCAGGGCAGAACCGGAACACTGAAGCTTTCTTT CASSPGQNRNTEAFF - TRBJ1-1 TRBV18
TGCAGCGTTACCGACAGGGGGCTTACGAACACTGAAGCTTTCTTT CSVTDRGLTNTEAFF TRBD1 TRBJ1-1 TRBV29-1
TGTGCCAGCAGCCTACAGAGCTCCTACGAGCAGTACTTC CASSLQSSYEQYF - TRBJ2-7 TRBV27
TGTGCCAGCAGCTTAGGACAGGTGGGCGGGAATGAAAAACTGTTTTTT CASSLGQVGGNEKLFF TRBD1 TRBJ1-4 TRBV5-6
TGTGCCAGCAGCATCGGGACTAGCTTCCACAATGAGCAGTTCTTC CASSIGTSFHNEQFF TRBD2 TRBJ2-1 TRBV13
TGTGCCAGCAGCGATCGTCTTTCCGGGACTAGCGGAATCTACAATGAGCAGTTCTTC CASSDRLSGTSGIYNEQFF TRBD2 TRBJ2-1 TRBV4-2
TGTGCCAGCAGCTTAGGGGACAGGTTGAACACTGAAGCTTTCTTT CASSLGDRLNTEAFF TRBD1 TRBJ1-1 TRBV7-2
TGTGCCAGTACCCCGACTACCCACACCGGGGAGCTGTTTTTT CASTPTTHTGELFF - TRBJ2-2 TRBV19
TGTGCCAGCAGCTTGGACAGGGGCCATACGTACTTC CASSLDRGHTYF TRBD1 TRBJ2-7 TRBV5-4
TGCGCCAGCAGTTCCGGGACAGGGAGCGAGCAGTACTTC CASSSGTGSEQYF TRBD1 TRBJ2-7 TRBV5-1
TGTGCCAGCAGTGAACTAGCGGGAGGGCCAGATACGCAGTATTTT CASSELAGGPDTQYF TRBD2 TRBJ2-3 TRBV6-4
TGTGCCAGCAGCTTAGGTGAGCGGGGGTCCTACAATGAGCAGTTCTTC CASSLGERGSYNEQFF TRBD2 TRBJ2-1 TRBV13
TGCGCCAGCAGAAACACTTTGACAGGGGACTCCTACGAGCAGTACTTC CASRNTLTGDSYEQYF TRBD1 TRBJ2-7 TRBV5-1
TGTGCCAGCACCGGGAGGGCCGGAGATACGCAGTATTTT CASTGRAGDTQYF TRBD2 TRBJ2-3 TRBV6-1
TGTGCCAGCAGCACGACCCTGACAGGCGAGCGCTATGGCTACACCTTC CASSTTLTGERYGYTF - TRBJ1-2 TRBV2
TGTGCCAGCTCACCACAGGGGGCCAATCAGCCCCAGCATTTT CASSPQGANQPQHF TRBD1 TRBJ1-5 TRBV18
TGTGCCACCAGCCTTCGAGATTCGGAGACCCAGTACTTC CATSLRDSETQYF - TRBJ2-5 TRBV15
TGTGCCAGCAATTTCGAGCCGGGTGGCACAGATACGCAGTATTTT CASNFEPGGTDTQYF - TRBJ2-3 TRBV27
TGTGCCAGCGGGAGGACCGGGGAGACCCAGTACTTC CASGRTGETQYF - TRBJ2-5 TRBV6-1
TGTGCCAGTACCAGAAACGGGGTGGCCTACAATGAGCAGTTCTTC CASTRNGVAYNEQFF - TRBJ2-1 TRBV19
TGTGCCTGGAGTGGGACTAGCGGGAGTGTCTACGAGCAGTACTTC CAWSGTSGSVYEQYF TRBD2 TRBJ2-7 TRBV30
TGTGCTTGGACAGGGCAAAACATTCAGTACTTC CAWTGQNIQYF TRBD1 TRBJ2-4 TRBV30
TGTGCCAGCAGCTCTTCTTCGGGAGAGAATGAGCAGTTCTTC CASSSSSGENEQFF - TRBJ2-1 TRBV7-9
TGCAGCGTTTGCCCTGGCCGATACTACGAGCAGTACTTC CSVCPGRYYEQYF - TRBJ2-7 TRBV29-1
TGCGCCAGCAGCCATGACAGGTTAGGGTACTACGAGCAGTACTTC CASSHDRLGYYEQYF - TRBJ2-7 TRBV5-1